Below are 11 T cell receptor beta chains sequenced from a single sample in a study of T cells in Graves' hyperthyroidism and ophthalmopathy. The CDR3 regions of TCR beta were amplified from RNA transcripts. TCR CDR3 underwent first-round RT-PCR with the HTBI primer set. One entry per CDR3 protein results from TCRdb running MiXCR on the multiplex PCR reads. This table holds a few hundred thousand distinct CDR3 sequences, around 13% found once. The sequenced sample was blood. The receptors were sampled from a woman aged 40 to 50 with Graves' ophthalmopathy.

A few counts support this clonotype. This sequence joins TRBV20-1 and TRBJ2-5, with 16 bases lining up with TRBD2. There are 17 residues in the CDR3. With 5 bases clipped from V and 5 bases from J, the junction kept 11 bases outside the gene matches. In germline, CDR1 is DFQATT, CDR2 SNEGSKA (reference sequence). The DNA for the CDR3 is TGCAGTGCTGATCTGGGGACTAGCGGGGGGGGTGAGGAGACCCAGTACTTC. It codes for CSADLGTSGGGEETQYF.

This clonotype was picked up a small number of times. The chain couples TRBV29-1 to TRBJ2-4, with D possibly called TRBD1 or TRBD2 (7 bases each). V was clipped by 4 bases and J by 0 bases, with 16 bases between them. The germline V gene has CDR1 SQVTM and CDR2 ANQGSEA. CDR3 length: 16 residues. CDR3 DNA: TGCAGCGTTGCCCGACAGGGAGGGGTAGCCAAAAACATTCAGTACTTC. Translation: CSVARQGGVAKNIQYF.

This clonotype was seen ten or more times. The chain is built from TRBV11-1 and TRBJ2-7; D possibly matches TRBD1 or TRBD2 (5 bases each). V shed 8 bases and J shed 0 bases, with 8 bases lying between them. Germline lookup yields CDR1 SGHAT and CDR2 FQDESV (reference sequence). This CDR3 contains 12 residues. CDR3 nucleotide sequence: TGTGCCAGCGAGGGGTTCTCCTACGAGCAGTACTTC. This encodes CASEGFSYEQYF.

This clonotype was seen only a few times. The chain uses TRBV3-1 and TRBJ2-2, with D tentatively TRBD1 (5 bases). Trimming pared 6 bases from V and 4 bases from J, leaving 15 bases between. In germline, CDR1 is LGHDT, CDR2 YNNKEL (reference sequence). CDR3 length: 15 residues. In DNA form, the CDR3 reads TGTGCCAGCAGGATCCAGGGTGATCGCACCGGGGAGCTGTTTTTT. Protein: CASRIQGDRTGELFF. The full variable domain, rest sourced from reference TRBV3-1 and TRBJ2-2, is DTAVSQTPKYLVTQMGNDKSIKCEQNLGHDTMYWYKQDSKKFLKIMFSYNNKELIINETVPNRFSPKSPDKAHLNLHINSLELGDSAVYFCASRIQGDRTGELFFGEGSRLTVL.

This clonotype appeared many times. The chain uses TRBV24-1 and TRBJ2-7, with D unresolved. The length of the CDR3 is 11 residues. Trimming removed 1 base from V and 5 bases from J, with 2 bases in between. CDR1 and CDR2 (germline): KGHDR, SFDVKD. CDR3 in DNA: TGTGCCACCAGTGATTTCCACGAGCAGTACTTC. This sequence encodes CATSDFHEQYF.

This clonotype was seen a handful of times. The chain has TRBV7-8 and TRBJ2-1; D uncertain. V lost 1 base to trimming and J lost 5 bases, with 9 bases between them. Looked up from germline, CDR1 is SGHVS and CDR2 is FQNEAQ. The length of the CDR3 is 14 residues. The DNA of the CDR3 is TGTGCCAGCAGCTTAGTGGGTAGTCACAATGAGCAGTTCTTC. Translation: CASSLVGSHNEQFF.

This clonotype showed up many times. V usage is TRBV28 and J usage is TRBJ2-2; 11 bases agree with TRBD1. Looked up from germline, CDR1 is MDHEN and CDR2 is SYDVKM. This CDR3 is built from 16 residues. Trimming removed 5 bases from V and 7 bases from J; junction bases left unmatched: 9. The CDR3 coding sequence is TGTGCCAGCAGTCCCTGGACAGGGGGCGGCGTCGGGGAGCTGTTTTTT. Translated, it gives CASSPWTGGGVGELFF.

The rearrangement uses TRBV20-1 and TRBJ1-1; D unclear. Trimming took off 7 bases at V and 2 bases at J, with 8 bases between the two ends. Per the germline V gene, CDR1 is DFQATT and CDR2 is SNEGSKA (reference sequence). The CDR3 covers 11 residues. CDR3 protein: CSVAGNTEAFF. The CDR3 nucleotides are TGCAGTGTGGCGGGAAACACTGAAGCTTTCTTT.

This clonotype showed up many times. The V call is TRBV20-1, the J call TRBJ2-1; D might be TRBD1 or TRBD2, each matching 6 bases. This CDR3 comprises 13 residues. Per germline, CDR1 DFQATT and CDR2 SNEGSKA (reference sequence). The ends were cut back, 0 bases at V and 5 bases at J, with 8 bases in the middle. CDR3 in DNA: TGCAGTGCTAGAGAGGGGGGCGACAATGAGCAGTTCTTC. Its translation is CSAREGGDNEQFF.

The V gene is TRBV19, the J gene TRBJ2-2; no clear D gene. CDR1 and CDR2 (germline): LNHDA, SQIVND (reference sequence). This CDR3 contains 13 residues. V lost 5 bases, J lost 4 bases, and 8 bases lay in between. The CDR3 bases are TGTGCCAGTAGTTATGGGATCACCGGGGAGCTGTTTTTT. It specifies CASSYGITGELFF.

This clonotype occurred a few times. This may stem from a read error, because a much larger clone lies one nucleotide away. The chain links TRBV6-2 or TRBV6-3 to TRBJ1-1; the match to TRBD1 covers 9 bases. CDR3 size: 17 residues. Germline values: CDR1 MNHEY, CDR2 SVGEGT. Written as DNA, the CDR3 is TGTGCCAGCATTTGGGGGGCGACAGGGGGACTGAAGACTGAAACTTTCTTT. It specifies CASIWGATGGLKTETFF.